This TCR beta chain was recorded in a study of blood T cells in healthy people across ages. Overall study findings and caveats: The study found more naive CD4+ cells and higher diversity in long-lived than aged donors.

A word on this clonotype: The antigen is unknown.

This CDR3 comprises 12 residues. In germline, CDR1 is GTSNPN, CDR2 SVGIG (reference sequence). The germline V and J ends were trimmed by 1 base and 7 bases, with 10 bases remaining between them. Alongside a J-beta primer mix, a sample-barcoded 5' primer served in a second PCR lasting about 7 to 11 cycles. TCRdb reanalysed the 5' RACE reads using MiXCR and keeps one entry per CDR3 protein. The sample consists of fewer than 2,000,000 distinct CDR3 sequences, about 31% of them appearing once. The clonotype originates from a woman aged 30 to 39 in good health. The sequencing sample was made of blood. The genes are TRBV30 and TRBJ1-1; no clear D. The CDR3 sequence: CAWSAAWGEAFF. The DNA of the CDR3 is TGTGCCTGGAGTGCCGCATGGGGTGAAGCTTTCTTT.